The present T cell receptor (beta chain) was sequenced within a study of identical twins. Overall study findings and caveats: Because invariant MAIT and iNKT cells could be present, zero-insertion analyses could be partly confounded. Weaker excess twin sharing was observed in beta out-of-frame sequences. Within monozygotic twins, out-of-frame TCR alpha sharing was underestimated by the models.

This clonotype was detected only a few times. Its antigen is unidentified. Template switching introduced a universal primer site, and the cDNA bore unique molecular identifiers. TCRdb fed the 5' RACE reads into MiXCR, producing one record per CDR3 protein. The table lists roughly 690,000 distinct CDR3 sequences, around 6.1% of them singletons. The CDR3 is 19 residues long. V was clipped by 0 bases and J by 1 base, with 19 bases between them. Germline values: CDR1 LGHNA, CDR2 YSLEER. The sequencing sample was made of naive T cells sorted from blood. This TCR was sampled from a man between 18 and 35 years old in good health. The rearrangement links TRBV4-3 to TRBJ2-1, with D tentatively TRBD2 (5 bases). CDR3 nucleotide sequence: TGCGCCAGCAGCCAAGATCAAAGCCTCGCCAGCGGTTCCTACAATGAGCAGTTCTTC. As protein: CASSQDQSLASGSYNEQFF.